Listed here are 23 T cell receptor beta chains from one sample, sequenced in a study of T-cell memory formation after mild COVID-19. Using its own MiXCR run on the 5' RACE reads, TCRdb lists one record per CDR3 protein. The sample has roughly 120,000 distinct CDR3 sequences; roughly 15% are singletons. The sample comprised PBMCs or a T cell subset sorted from them (not recorded which). These receptors were taken from an adult woman who had mild COVID-19 (a few samples of this study predate the infection). Cell type and time point are not known.

This clonotype was counted only a few times. The chain has TRBV11-2 and TRBJ2-3; 8 bases map to TRBD2. The germline gives CDR1 SGHAT, CDR2 FQNNGV. The CDR3 has 15 residues. Trimming took 5 bases from V and 0 from J; bases not matched to a gene: 4. CDR3 residues: CASSHSGGSTDTQYF. In DNA form, the CDR3 reads TGTGCCAGCAGCCACAGCGGGGGTAGCACAGATACGCAGTATTTT.

This clonotype showed up just a few times. The CDR3 bases are TGCGCCAGCAGCTTTGGTGGTGGCTTCGGCACAGATACGCAGTATTTT. Encoded protein: CASSFGGGFGTDTQYF. The rearrangement uses TRBV5-1 and TRBJ2-3; D not certain. The CDR3 totals 16 residues. V lost 2 bases and J 1 base, leaving 14 bases between the germline ends. Germline CDR1 reads SGHRS; CDR2 reads YFSETQ. The variable domain in full, with the rest retrieved from reference TRBV5-1 and TRBJ2-3, is KAGVTQTPRYLIKTRGQQVTLSCSPISGHRSVSWYQQTPGQGLQFLFEYFSETQRNKGNFPGRFSGRQFSNSRSEMNVSTLELGDSALYLCASSFGGGFGTDTQYFGPGTRLTVL.

This chain connects TRBV10-3 to TRBJ1-5; D unresolved. The CDR3 has 12 amino acids. Germline CDR1 is ENHRY and CDR2 is SYGVKD. V was trimmed by 11 bases and J by 1 base, leaving 9 bases between them. The DNA for the CDR3 is TGTGCCTCATCTGACAGCAATCAGCCCCAGCATTTT. This translates into CASSDSNQPQHF.

The rearrangement uses TRBV7-2 and TRBJ2-5; 7 nucleotides line up with TRBD2. Germline CDR1 and CDR2: SGHTA and FQGNSA. This CDR3 spans 14 amino acids. With 3 bases clipped from V and 3 bases from J, the junction kept 4 bases outside the gene matches. For the CDR3, the DNA is TGTGCCAGCAGCTTGGGGGGGACTAAAGAGACCCAGTACTTC. Its translation is CASSLGGTKETQYF.

V usage is TRBV5-1 and J usage is TRBJ2-1; possibly TRBD2 for D (6 bases). Trimming removed 0 bases from V and 3 bases from J, with 13 bases in between. CDR1 and CDR2 from the germline V gene are SGHRS and YFSETQ. CDR3 length: 16 amino acids. As DNA, the CDR3 is TGCGCCAGCAGCTTGGCTGGGATAGCGGTCTACAATGAGCAGTTCTTC. It is translated as CASSLAGIAVYNEQFF.

The count of this clonotype is one. V is TRBV5-1 and J is TRBJ2-7; 9 bases fit TRBD1. This CDR3 is 14 amino acids long. In germline, CDR1 is SGHRS, CDR2 YFSETQ. J lost 5 bases, V lost 5 bases, and 8 bases had no gene match. The CDR3, as DNA: TGCGCCAGCAGACCCCCGGGACAGGGTAACGAGCAGTACTTC. This sequence encodes CASRPPGQGNEQYF.

This clonotype was picked up a small number of times. The genes are TRBV10-3 and TRBJ2-1; the match to TRBD1 covers 8 bases. J lost 6 bases, V lost 0 bases, and 4 bases had no gene match. CDR3 size: 15 residues. Germline assignment: CDR1 ENHRY and CDR2 SYGVKD. The CDR3 loop is CAISESQGAVNEQFF. CDR3 DNA sequence: TGTGCCATCAGTGAGTCCCAGGGGGCCGTCAATGAGCAGTTCTTC.

This clonotype was counted a few times. This chain connects TRBV24-1 to TRBJ1-2, with D unresolved. Trimming stripped 10 bases from V and 4 bases from J, with 12 bases between. Germline V CDR1 and CDR2: KGHDR, SFDVKD. CDR3 length equals 12 residues. The CDR3 sequence is CATSSPVYGYTF. CDR3 bases: TGTGCCACGTCATCCCCAGTCTATGGCTACACCTTC.

This clonotype was detected a few times. The chain is built from TRBV7-9 and TRBJ2-3, with TRBD2 as a possible D gene (5 bases). Trimming took 2 bases from V and 4 from J, leaving 7 bases between them. Germline-derived CDR1 and CDR2 are SEHNR and FQNEAQ (reference sequence). CDR3 size: 13 residues. In DNA form, the CDR3 reads TGTGCCAGCAGCTTACGGACTTCAGATACGCAGTATTTT. Translation: CASSLRTSDTQYF.

This clonotype has a handful of counts. The chain recombines TRBV7-2 with TRBJ2-6, with 11 bases that match TRBD2. This CDR3 region has 17 residues. V dropped 5 bases and J dropped 3; count of bases not matched to a gene: 6. Looked up from germline, CDR1 is SGHTA and CDR2 is FQGNSA. CDR3 DNA sequence: TGTGCCAGCAGCCTGACTAGCGGGGTACTTGGGGCCAACGTCCTGACTTTC. It yields the protein CASSLTSGVLGANVLTF.

This clonotype was counted only a few times. The gene calls are TRBV12-3 or TRBV12-4 and TRBJ2-7; 12 bases align to TRBD2. Trimming at V came to 2 bases and at J to 3 bases, leaving 5 bases not matched to a gene. The CDR3 runs to 16 residues. The CDR3 sequence is CASSLSPLAGGYEQYF. CDR3 sequence (DNA): TGTGCCAGCAGTTTATCCCCACTAGCGGGAGGCTACGAGCAGTACTTC.

The chain employs TRBV12-3 or TRBV12-4 and TRBJ1-4, with D possibly matching TRBD1 (5 bases). Trimming removed 3 bases at V and 0 bases at J, with 5 bases between. This CDR3 spans 14 amino acids. The CDR3 region is CASSLGATNEKLFF. In DNA form, the CDR3 reads TGTGCCAGCAGTTTGGGGGCAACTAATGAAAAACTGTTTTTT.

This clonotype was found a few times. The chain has TRBV6-2 or TRBV6-3 and TRBJ2-1; the D is unclear. Trimming left V 0 bases short and J 0 bases short, with 9 bases between. Germline assignment: CDR1 MNHEY and CDR2 SVGEGT. The CDR3 length is 16 residues. This chain's CDR3 is CASSYSGYGSYNEQFF. DNA for the CDR3: TGTGCCAGCAGTTACTCAGGGTATGGCTCCTACAATGAGCAGTTCTTC.

The table lists this clonotype with a few counts. The chain employs TRBV9 and TRBJ2-5; D is unclear. The CDR3 has 16 amino acids. V lost 0 bases and J 5 bases, leaving 17 bases between the germline ends. From germline, CDR1 is SGDLS and CDR2 YYNGEE. CDR3 sequence: CASSVGVGQHGETQYF. CDR3 nucleotides: TGTGCCAGCAGCGTAGGAGTAGGGCAACACGGGGAGACCCAGTACTTC. The full variable domain, completed using reference TRBV9 and TRBJ2-5, is DSGVTQTPKHLITATGQRVTLRCSPRSGDLSVYWYQQSLDQGLQFLIQYYNGEERAKGNILERFSAQQFPDLHSELNLSSLELGDSALYFCASSVGVGQHGETQYFGPGTRLLVL.

This clonotype was counted once. The rearrangement links TRBV5-1 to TRBJ1-1; 7 bases agree with TRBD1. In germline, CDR1 is SGHRS, CDR2 YFSETQ. After removal of 0 bases from V and 4 bases from J, the junction contained 12 bases not matched to a gene. This CDR3 contains 17 residues. The DNA for the CDR3 is TGCGCCAGCAGCTTGGGAGGGGGCAACACCGGAACCACTGAAGCTTTCTTT. Translation: CASSLGGGNTGTTEAFF.

The gene calls are TRBV4-2 and TRBJ2-7, with a tentative D call TRBD2 (6 bases). With 0 bases removed from V and 3 bases from J, the gap between germline ends came to 18 bases. Germline assignment: CDR1 LGHNA and CDR2 YNFKEQ. The CDR3 loop spans 17 amino acids. CDR3: CASSQDLFGGISYEQYF. The CDR3 DNA reads TGTGCCAGCAGCCAAGATCTCTTTGGCGGGATTAGCTACGAGCAGTACTTC.

This clonotype was recorded a few times. This chain connects TRBV12-3 or TRBV12-4 to TRBJ1-1; unclear D gene. The CDR3 contains 14 residues. V lost 3 bases to trimming and J lost 0 bases, with 8 bases between them. CDR3 sequence: CASSFRLMNTEAFF. The CDR3 nucleotides are TGTGCCAGCAGTTTTCGGCTTATGAACACTGAAGCTTTCTTT.

In its sample, this clonotype was seen once. The chain recombines TRBV4-2 with TRBJ2-1, with D tentatively TRBD2 (6 bases). Germline lookup yields CDR1 LGHNA and CDR2 YNFKEQ. The CDR3 has 16 residues. Trimming took off 1 base at V and 3 bases at J, with 13 bases between the two ends. The CDR3, as DNA: TGTGCCAGCAGCCAAGCGCGGGGCCTGTTCTACAATGAGCAGTTCTTC. As protein: CASSQARGLFYNEQFF.

This clonotype was observed a few times. This chain joins TRBV7-9 and TRBJ2-1; 7 nucleotides align to TRBD2. CDR1 is SEHNR, CDR2 FQNEAQ, per germline (reference sequence). This CDR3 contains 15 residues. V was pared by 1 base and J by 5 bases, with 5 bases of the junction left unmatched. The DNA for the CDR3 is TGTGCCAGCAGCTTAGTTAGCGGGCCGGACAATGAGCAGTTCTTC. This translates into CASSLVSGPDNEQFF.

The chain couples TRBV13 to TRBJ2-7; D tentatively fits TRBD1 or TRBD2 (6 bases each). The germline V gene encodes CDR1 PRHDT and CDR2 FYEKMQ (reference sequence). V gave up 7 bases and J gave up 6 bases, with 19 bases separating them. The CDR3 runs 14 residues. The CDR3 reads CASTSGRGDLEQYF. In DNA, the CDR3 is TGTGCCAGCACTTCCGGTAGGGGGGACCTCGAGCAGTACTTC.

This clonotype has more than one count but fewer than ten. V gene TRBV7-2 combines with J gene TRBJ2-1, with 8 bases that match TRBD1. The CDR3 is 12 residues long. Germline CDR1 and CDR2: SGHTA and FQGNSA. J was trimmed by 13 bases and V by 5 bases; bases with no gene match: 7. CDR3 DNA sequence: TGTGCCAGCAGCCCCCCGGGACAGGTACAGTTCTTC. This codes for CASSPPGQVQFF.

This clonotype was seen a few times. This chain joins TRBV3-1 and TRBJ2-7; D possibly corresponds to TRBD2 (5 bases). Trimming stripped 1 base from V and 7 bases from J, with 14 bases between. Germline values: CDR1 LGHDT, CDR2 YNNKEL (reference sequence). The length of the CDR3 is 14 residues. The CDR3 DNA reads as TGTGCCAGCAGCCAAGGGGCAGCGGCCTGGGAGCAGTACTTC. It specifies CASSQGAAAWEQYF.

This clonotype has just a few counts. This sequence joins TRBV10-3 and TRBJ2-5; D is unclear. With 7 bases removed from V and 7 bases from J, the gap between germline ends came to 16 bases. Germline CDR1 ENHRY, CDR2 SYGVKD. The CDR3 has 13 residues. CDR3 DNA: TGTGCCATCACCAAGAGTCTCGAAGGGACCCAGTACTTC. Translated: CAITKSLEGTQYF.